The 5 T cell receptor beta chains reported below all come from one sample, sequenced in a study of blood T cell repertoires in COVID-19. Generated by immunoSEQ multiplex PCR, the TCRdb table keeps only in-frame clones and is missing some. The repertoire holds approximately 70,000 clones, with roughly 91% as singletons. Source material: peripheral blood. Source of these receptors: a man aged 35 to 55 with COVID-19, enrolled during active disease.

The chain carries TRBV30 and TRBJ1-6, with a weak D call TRBD1 (6 bases). Germline lookup yields CDR1 GTSNPN and CDR2 SVGIG (reference sequence). CDR3 size: 20 residues. V lost 0 bases and J lost 5, with 26 bases in between. The CDR3 nucleotides are TGTGCCTGGAGTGTAATTAGTGTATTGGGGGGGCGATCGGATAATTCACCCCTCCACTTT. This codes for CAWSVISVLGGRSDNSPLHF. Complete variable domain (other parts from reference TRBV30 and TRBJ1-6): SQTIHQWPATLVQPVGSPLSLECTVEGTSNPNLYWYRQAAGRGLQLLFYSVGIGQISSEVPQNLSASRPQDRQFILSSKKLLLSDSGFYLCAWSVISVLGGRSDNSPLHFGNGTRLTVT.

The chain links TRBV10-1 to TRBJ1-1; tentatively, D is TRBD1 (6 bases). V was cut by 3 bases and J by 6 bases, with 11 bases left in between. Per the germline V gene, CDR1 is WNHNN and CDR2 is SYGVQD (reference sequence). The CDR3 extends over 13 amino acids. The CDR3 DNA reads as TGCGCCAGCAGTGAACAGGGCCCTTCTGAAGCTTTCTTT. Protein: CASSEQGPSEAFF.

The chain couples TRBV25-1 to TRBJ2-7, with D hard to call. From germline, CDR1 is MGHDK and CDR2 SYGVNS. The ends were cut back, 4 bases at V and 6 bases at J, with 13 bases in the middle. This CDR3 has 13 residues. DNA of the CDR3: TGTGCCAGCAGTGTCTCAACGGTCTCCGAGCAGTACTTC. Protein product: CASSVSTVSEQYF.

The rearrangement uses TRBV14 and TRBJ2-7; D is ambiguous. Germline CDR1 and CDR2: SGHDN and FVKESK. The length of the CDR3 is 13 residues. V was pared by 1 base and J by 2 bases, with 6 bases between. CDR3 DNA sequence: TGTGCCAGCAGCCAAGGCGTCCCCTACGAGCAGTACTTC. This gives the protein CASSQGVPYEQYF.

The V and J genes are TRBV7-9 and TRBJ2-2; 7 positions agree with TRBD1. The CDR3 spans 14 residues. V trimming: 4 bases; J trimming: 4 bases; junction bases outside the gene matches: 3. CDR1 is SEHNR, CDR2 FQNEAQ, per germline (reference sequence). The CDR3 here is CASSWGQPTGELFF. The CDR3 DNA is TGTGCCAGCAGCTGGGGACAGCCCACCGGGGAGCTGTTTTTT.